These 28 T cell receptor beta chains came from one sample sequenced in a study of T cell repertoires in cytomegalovirus infection (dated by TCRdb to between 2018 and 2021). The sample was run on an Illumina HiSeq 1500. Through fastp at Q25 and MiXCR, TCRdb rebuilt clones from the public reads, retaining in-frame beta chains. Entries that share a CDR3 protein sequence are merged under the most common genes and DNA. This sample gives under 850,000 distinct CDR3 sequences in total; less than 40% of them show up just once. More than 2.5% of the sample is held by the ten biggest clonotypes. Sequenced: PBMCs. The receptor source for this set is a human donor in good health (CMV status not recorded). Some clones in this sample may be carry-over from other donors' samples.

The chain combines TRBV19 with TRBJ1-1, with D unclear. The CDR3 covers 13 residues. The V gene's germline CDR1 is LNHDA and CDR2 SQIVND (reference sequence). Trimming pared 5 bases from V and 7 bases from J, leaving 14 bases between. This chain's CDR3 is CASSYGPADEAFF. The CDR3 nucleotides read TGTGCCAGTAGTTACGGCCCGGCGGATGAAGCTTTCTTT. The whole variable domain, remainder taken from reference TRBV19 and TRBJ1-1, is DGGITQSPKYLFRKEGQNVTLSCEQNLNHDAMYWYRQDPGQGLRLIYYSQIVNDFQKGDIAEGYSVSREKKESFPLTVTSAQKNPTAFYLCASSYGPADEAFFGQGTRLTVV.

This rearrangement joins TRBV20-1 to TRBJ2-3; a possible D gene is TRBD2 (5 bases). Germline CDR1 DFQATT, CDR2 SNEGSKA (reference sequence). With 3 bases removed from V and 0 bases from J, the gap between germline ends came to 10 bases. This CDR3 region has 14 residues. The DNA for the CDR3 is TGCAGTGCTAGTGGTAGCGACAGCACAGATACGCAGTATTTT. This encodes CSASGSDSTDTQYF.

In its sample, this clonotype was seen a few times. The chain has TRBV6-1 and TRBJ2-7; 8 bases align to TRBD1. This CDR3 contains 14 residues. V trimming: 7 bases; J trimming: 0 bases; junction bases outside the gene matches: 5. Germline V gene data show CDR1 as MNHNS and CDR2 as SASEGT. The CDR3: CASIRTGSSYEQYF. The CDR3 coding sequence is TGTGCCAGCATTAGGACAGGGAGCTCCTACGAGCAGTACTTC.

V is TRBV28 and J is TRBJ1-2; possibly TRBD1 for D (5 bases). The germline CDR1 and CDR2 sequences are MDHEN and SYDVKM. The CDR3 extends over 14 amino acids. Trimming stripped 5 bases from V and 8 bases from J, with 18 bases between. The CDR3 coding sequence is TGTGCCAGCAGTCCACGACAGAACCCGTGGGGCTACACCTTC. Its translation is CASSPRQNPWGYTF.

This clonotype has a handful of counts. The chain employs TRBV4-2 and TRBJ1-2, with D perhaps matching TRBD1 (6 bases). CDR3 length equals 15 residues. The germline V and J ends were trimmed by 7 bases and 4 bases, with 19 bases remaining between them. In germline, CDR1 is LGHNA, CDR2 YNFKEQ. CDR3 bases: TGTGCCAGCAACTCAAGGGGGGGGCGTCTCTATGGCTACACCTTC. It translates to CASNSRGGRLYGYTF.

This clonotype was seen ten or more times. The chain couples TRBV7-9 to TRBJ2-7, with 9 bases matching TRBD1. After removal of 2 bases from V and 2 bases from J, the junction contained 7 bases not matched to a gene. The CDR3 length is 16 residues. The germline V gene encodes CDR1 SEHNR and CDR2 FQNEAQ (reference sequence). CDR3 sequence: CASSLIPGQGTYEQYF. CDR3 DNA: TGTGCCAGCAGCTTAATCCCGGGACAGGGAACCTACGAGCAGTACTTC.

This clonotype was seen a few times. The gene calls are TRBV4-1 and TRBJ1-1, with D unresolved. Between the trimmed V and J ends, which lost 0 bases and 6 bases, there was a span of 11 bases. This CDR3 is 14 amino acids long. CDR1 and CDR2 from the germline V gene are MGHRA and YSYEKL. CDR3 in amino acids: CASSQDRGKAEAFF. CDR3 DNA: TGCGCCAGCAGCCAAGATCGGGGAAAGGCTGAAGCTTTCTTT.

This sequence joins TRBV27 and TRBJ2-7; TRBD2 is a possible D gene (6 bases). CDR1 and CDR2 from the germline V gene are MNHEY and SMNVEV (reference sequence). There are 14 residues in the CDR3. V lost 7 bases and J 7 bases, leaving 20 bases between the germline ends. The CDR3 protein is CASKLGTPTGEQYF. The CDR3 DNA follows: TGTGCCAGCAAACTCGGGACTCCGACCGGGGAGCAGTACTTC.

In this sample, this clonotype turned up many times. This rearrangement joins TRBV7-2 to TRBJ1-4; D uncertain. Between the trimmed V and J ends, which lost 5 bases and 7 bases, there was a span of 11 bases. Germline V gene sequence: CDR1 SGHTA, CDR2 FQGNSA. This CDR3 contains 13 residues. The CDR3: CASSPGRGEKLFF. CDR3 nucleotide sequence: TGTGCCAGCAGCCCCGGACGCGGTGAAAAACTGTTTTTT.

The chain employs TRBV20-1 and TRBJ2-1; 7 bases align to TRBD1. J lost 0 bases, V lost 1 base, and 0 bases had no gene match. CDR3 length equals 14 residues. Germline V gives CDR1 DFQATT, CDR2 SNEGSKA (reference sequence). CDR3: CSARGDSSYNEQFF. Here the CDR3 DNA reads TGCAGTGCTAGAGGGGACAGCTCCTACAATGAGCAGTTCTTC.

This clonotype was detected many times. The chain combines TRBV7-2 with TRBJ1-4; 8 bases agree with TRBD1. Trimming took 2 bases from V and 10 from J; bases not matched to a gene: 9. The CDR3 is 15 amino acids. The germline V gene has CDR1 SGHTA and CDR2 FQGNSA. The CDR3 DNA follows: TGTGCCAGCAGCTTAATGACAGGGGCCCGGGGAAAACTGTTTTTT. Translation: CASSLMTGARGKLFF.

This chain links TRBV5-6 with TRBJ2-2, with D maybe TRBD2 (5 bases). The V gene lost 7 bases and the J gene lost 3 bases, with 16 bases spanning the gap. There are 15 residues in the CDR3. Looked up from germline, CDR1 is SGHDT and CDR2 is YYEEEE. CDR3 nucleotides: TGTGCCAGCTACTTCCGGGATCCTTACACCGGGGAGCTGTTTTTT. Translation: CASYFRDPYTGELFF.

The chain carries TRBV20-1 and TRBJ2-1; 9 bases match TRBD2. The CDR3 is 19 residues long. Germline lookup yields CDR1 DFQATT and CDR2 SNEGSKA (reference sequence). V lost 0 bases to trimming and J lost 3 bases; unmatched junction nucleotides: 15. CDR3 sequence: CSARDRRAGGFSLYNEQFF. For the CDR3, the DNA is TGCAGTGCTAGAGATAGGAGAGCGGGGGGTTTTTCCCTCTACAATGAGCAGTTCTTC.

This clonotype has only a few counts. V is TRBV11-2 and J is TRBJ2-7, with 9 bases aligning to TRBD1. The CDR3 contains 14 residues. The trim removed 5 bases at V and 4 bases at J, leaving 6 bases unmatched. Germline lookup yields CDR1 SGHAT and CDR2 FQNNGV. CDR3 sequence (DNA): TGTGCCAGCAGCGCCGGGACAGGGAGGTACGAGCAGTACTTC. Amino acid sequence: CASSAGTGRYEQYF.

The rearrangement uses TRBV20-1 and TRBJ1-6, with D tentatively TRBD1 (5 bases). The ends were cut back, 3 bases at V and 10 bases at J, with 10 bases in the middle. Germline CDR1 reads DFQATT; CDR2 reads SNEGSKA (reference sequence). The CDR3 is made up of 12 amino acids. CDR3 nucleotides: TGCAGTGCTAGGGGGGGGGGATCACCCCTCCACTTT. It yields the protein CSARGGGSPLHF.

V is TRBV19 and J is TRBJ2-5; 7 bases map to TRBD1. Trimming removed 4 bases from V and 5 bases from J; junction bases left unmatched: 4. This CDR3 has 13 residues. Germline V lookup: CDR1 LNHDA, CDR2 SQIVND (reference sequence). The CDR3 DNA follows: TGTGCCAGTAGTACGACAGGGACGGAGACCCAGTACTTC. Encoded protein: CASSTTGTETQYF.

The chain combines TRBV4-1 with TRBJ1-6; 8 nucleotides agree with TRBD1. Germline V gene sequence: CDR1 MGHRA, CDR2 YSYEKL. The CDR3 length is 15 residues. Unmatched junction bases numbered 5, after V lost 0 bases and J lost 10 bases. Written as DNA, the CDR3 is TGCGCCAGCAGCCAAGAGGACAGGGCAGGATCACCCCTCCACTTT. Residues: CASSQEDRAGSPLHF.

The chain has TRBV6-2 or TRBV6-3 and TRBJ2-5; a weak D match, TRBD2 (6 bases). The CDR3 covers 18 residues. Germline loops: CDR1 MNHEY, CDR2 SVGEGT. Trimming pared 5 bases from V and 5 bases from J, leaving 27 bases between. The DNA for the CDR3 is TGTGCCAGCAGTCAACGGACTCGCGGGAAGCCTCTCCGGGAGACCCAGTACTTC. It translates to CASSQRTRGKPLRETQYF.

This clonotype has just a few counts. The chain links TRBV7-2 to TRBJ2-7; TRBD2 matches 9 bases. The germline gives CDR1 SGHTA, CDR2 FQGNSA. CDR3 length equals 15 residues. The V gene end was trimmed by 6 bases and the J gene end by 0 bases; junction bases not matched to a gene: 6. DNA for the CDR3: TGTGCCAGCAGTACTTCTAGCGGGGTCTCCTACGAGCAGTACTTC. Translation: CASSTSSGVSYEQYF.

The chain joins TRBV5-1 to TRBJ2-7, with 10 bases identical to TRBD2. V shed 4 bases and J 7 bases; nucleotides not matched to a gene: 8. Germline lookup yields CDR1 SGHRS and CDR2 YFSETQ. The CDR3 runs to 14 residues. The CDR3 protein is CASSEGVAGGEQYF. CDR3 DNA sequence: TGCGCCAGCAGCGAGGGGGTAGCGGGAGGTGAGCAGTACTTC. Using reference TRBV5-1 and TRBJ2-7 for the parts outside the CDR3, the full variable domain is KAGVTQTPRYLIKTRGQQVTLSCSPISGHRSVSWYQQTPGQGLQFLFEYFSETQRNKGNFPGRFSGRQFSNSRSEMNVSTLELGDSALYLCASSEGVAGGEQYFGPGTRLTVT.

CDR3 DNA sequence: TGCAGTGCTTGGGACAGGAACACTGAAGCTTTCTTT. Its protein product is CSAWDRNTEAFF. This sequence joins TRBV20-1 and TRBJ1-1; 7 positions agree with TRBD1. This CDR3 comprises 12 residues. Trimming took 5 bases from V and 1 from J; bases not matched to a gene: 1. Germline V lookup: CDR1 DFQATT, CDR2 SNEGSKA (reference sequence).

CDR3 protein: CASSPVTGRGGNEQFF. The CDR3 DNA is TGCGCCAGCAGCCCCGTCACGGGGCGGGGGGGCAATGAGCAGTTCTTC. The chain has TRBV5-1 and TRBJ2-1, with 9 bases matching TRBD2. V lost 4 bases, J lost 6 bases, and 11 bases stayed unmatched. Germline V lookup: CDR1 SGHRS, CDR2 YFSETQ. There are 16 residues in the CDR3.

This clonotype has just one count. The chain has TRBV7-6 and TRBJ1-1; D unclear. CDR1 and CDR2 (germline): SGHVS, FNYEAQ. This CDR3 spans 13 amino acids. The V end lost 5 bases, the J end lost 1 base, and 8 bases lay between the germline ends. The CDR3 loop is CASSPKSNTEAFF. Written as DNA, the CDR3 is TGTGCCAGCAGCCCCAAGTCGAACACTGAAGCTTTCTTT.

The sample holds many counts of this clonotype. The V and J genes are TRBV6-1 and TRBJ1-5; D is undetermined. Trimming left V 2 bases short and J 4 bases short, with 12 bases between. The CDR3 is 15 amino acids. Germline assignment: CDR1 MNHNS and CDR2 SASEGT. As DNA, the CDR3 is TGTGCCAGCAGTGAATGGGCAGAGAGAAATCAGCCCCAGCATTTT. Amino acid sequence: CASSEWAERNQPQHF.

This clonotype was observed a single time. J is TRBJ2-1 and V is TRBV7-9; TRBD2 matches at 13 bases. Germline CDR1 reads SEHNR; CDR2 reads FQNEAQ (reference sequence). The CDR3 extends over 14 amino acids. The V gene end was trimmed by 11 bases and the J gene end by 7 bases; junction bases not matched to a gene: 8. The CDR3 spells CAGRTSGGKNEQFF. CDR3 DNA sequence: TGTGCCGGCCGGACTAGCGGGGGCAAGAATGAGCAGTTCTTC.

The rearrangement uses TRBV6-6 and TRBJ2-1; 12 nucleotides line up with TRBD1. Trimming at V came to 6 bases and at J to 8 bases, leaving 11 bases not matched to a gene. The CDR3 covers 16 residues. The germline V gene encodes CDR1 MNHNY and CDR2 SVGAGI (reference sequence). The CDR3 DNA reads TGTGCCAGCAGAGATCCGGGACAGGGGGCTGGGGATGAGCAGTTCTTC. Its protein is CASRDPGQGAGDEQFF.

This clonotype appeared a few times. The chain combines TRBV5-4 with TRBJ2-5, with D possibly matching TRBD1 (7 bases). Trimming cost V 4 bases and J 10 bases, with 26 bases left between them. This CDR3 is 16 amino acids long. Germline assignment: CDR1 SGHNT and CDR2 YYREEE (reference sequence). Here the CDR3 reads CASSGRQGLGRESQYF. As DNA, the CDR3 is TGTGCCAGCAGCGGCAGACAGGGCTTGGGGCGGGAAAGCCAGTACTTC.

V is TRBV12-3 or TRBV12-4 and J is TRBJ2-5, with 8 positions matching TRBD1. The CDR3 runs 12 residues. Trimming cost V 11 bases and J 5 bases; bases outside gene matches: 7. The CDR3 DNA reads TGTGCCTCCAGGGGGCTTCGGGAGACCCAGTACTTC. This codes for CASRGLRETQYF.